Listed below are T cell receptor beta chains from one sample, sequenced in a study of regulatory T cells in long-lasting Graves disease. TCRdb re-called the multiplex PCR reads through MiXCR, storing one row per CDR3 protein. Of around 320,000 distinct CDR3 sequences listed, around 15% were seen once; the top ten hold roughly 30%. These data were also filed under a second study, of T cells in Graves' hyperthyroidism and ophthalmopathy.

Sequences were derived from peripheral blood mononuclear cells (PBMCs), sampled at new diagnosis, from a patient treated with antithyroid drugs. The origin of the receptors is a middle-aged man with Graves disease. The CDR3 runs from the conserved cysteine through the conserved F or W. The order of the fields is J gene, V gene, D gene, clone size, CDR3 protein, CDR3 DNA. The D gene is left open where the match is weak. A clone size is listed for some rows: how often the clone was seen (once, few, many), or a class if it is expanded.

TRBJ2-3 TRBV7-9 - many CASSLPNSATGRGTDTQYF TGTGCCAGCAGCTTGCCTAACTCCGCCACAGGGCGAGGCACAGATACGCAGTATTTT
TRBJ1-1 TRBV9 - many CASSVDPMGGSNTEAFF TGTGCCAGCAGCGTAGACCCAATGGGGGGGTCGAACACTGAAGCTTTCTTT
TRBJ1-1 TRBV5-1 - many CASSPTAVSTEAFF TGCGCCAGCAGCCCGACCGCCGTAAGTACTGAAGCTTTCTTT
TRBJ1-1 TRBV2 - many CASSRYGDMNTEAFF TGTGCCAGCAGTCGCTACGGGGACATGAACACTGAAGCTTTCTTT
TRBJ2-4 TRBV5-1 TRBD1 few CASSLGQVGDIQYF TGCGCCAGCAGCCTGGGACAGGTCGGGGACATTCAGTACTTC
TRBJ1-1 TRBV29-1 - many CSVGAVEGSRLTEAFF TGCAGCGTTGGTGCGGTTGAAGGGTCTCGTCTCACTGAAGCTTTCTTT
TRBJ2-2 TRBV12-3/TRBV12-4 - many CASTPADRIAGELFF TGTGCCAGCACCCCGGCCGACAGGATTGCCGGGGAGCTGTTTTTT
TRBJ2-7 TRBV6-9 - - CASSYAGHQVGGEQYF TGTGCCAGCAGTTACGCCGGACACCAGGTCGGGGGCGAGCAGTACTTC
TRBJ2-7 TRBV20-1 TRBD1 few CSARDFKGAGEQYF TGCAGTGCTAGAGATTTTAAGGGGGCTGGAGAGCAGTACTTC
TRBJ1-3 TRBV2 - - CASSRLSPSGNTTYF TGTGCCAGCAGCCGCCTATCACCCTCTGGAAACACCACATATTTT
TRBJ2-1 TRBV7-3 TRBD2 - CASSLTWTSGGNEQFF TGTGCCAGCAGCTTAACGTGGACTAGCGGGGGAAATGAGCAGTTCTTC
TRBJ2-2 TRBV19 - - CASSIRQINTGELFF TGTGCCAGTAGTATTCGGCAGATTAACACCGGGGAGCTGTTTTTT
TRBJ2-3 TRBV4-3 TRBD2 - CASSQSPAQRGADTQYF TGCGCCAGCAGCCAAAGCCCGGCCCAGCGGGGGGCAGATACGCAGTATTTT
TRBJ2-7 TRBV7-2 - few CASSPPSAYEQYF TGTGCCAGCAGCCCTCCATCAGCCTACGAGCAGTACTTC
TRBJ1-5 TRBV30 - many CAWSGLGGQPQHF TGTGCCTGGAGTGGGCTGGGAGGTCAGCCCCAGCATTTT
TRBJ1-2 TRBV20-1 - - CSARGPGRINYGYTF TGCAGTGCTAGAGGGCCGGGACGGATAAACTATGGCTACACCTTC
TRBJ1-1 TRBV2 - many CASSERGARTTEAFF TGTGCCAGCAGTGAGAGGGGGGCCCGGACCACTGAAGCTTTCTTT
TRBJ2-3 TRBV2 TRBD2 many CASVAGGSTDTQYF TGTGCCAGTGTAGCGGGGGGTAGCACAGATACGCAGTATTTT
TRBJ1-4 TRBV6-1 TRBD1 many CASLSDRRNEKLFF TGTGCCAGCCTCTCGGACAGGAGAAATGAAAAACTGTTTTTT
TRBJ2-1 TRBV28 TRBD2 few CASSFGGGGNEQFF TGTGCCAGCAGTTTCGGGGGGGGTGGGAATGAGCAGTTCTTC
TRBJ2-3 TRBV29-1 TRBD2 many CSGVRAGGNTDTQYF TGCAGCGGGGTCAGAGCGGGGGGGAATACAGATACGCAGTATTTT
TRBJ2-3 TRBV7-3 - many CASSKIGGQRDTQYF TGTGCCAGCAGTAAGATCGGAGGGCAGAGAGATACGCAGTATTTT
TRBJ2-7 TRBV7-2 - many CASSLSQRSSYEQYF TGTGCCAGCAGCCTTAGCCAAAGGAGCTCCTACGAGCAGTACTTC
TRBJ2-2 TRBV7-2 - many CASRADGNTGELFF TGTGCCAGCAGGGCCGACGGGAACACCGGGGAGCTGTTTTTT
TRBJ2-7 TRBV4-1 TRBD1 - CASSWTGREQYF TGCGCCAGCAGCTGGACAGGGCGGGAGCAGTACTTC
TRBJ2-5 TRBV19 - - CASSPSPWSRETQYF TGTGCCAGTAGTCCCTCCCCATGGAGTAGAGAGACCCAGTACTTC
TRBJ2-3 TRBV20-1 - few CGGGGATDTQYF TGCGGAGGGGGGGGAGCGACAGATACGCAGTATTTT
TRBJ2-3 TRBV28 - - CASSSPRGRNTQYF TGTGCCAGCAGTTCCCCGAGGGGCAGAAATACGCAGTATTTT
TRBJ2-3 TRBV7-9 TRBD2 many CASSLTSSGGPVAQYF TGTGCCAGCAGCTTAACCTCTAGCGGGGGCCCCGTTGCGCAGTATTTT
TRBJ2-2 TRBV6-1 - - CATRWGISTGELFF TGTGCCACCCGATGGGGAATCTCTACCGGGGAGCTGTTTTTT
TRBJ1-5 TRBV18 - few CASSSGGGPLINQPQHF TGTGCCAGCTCATCGGGCGGGGGCCCTCTTATTAATCAGCCCCAGCATTTT
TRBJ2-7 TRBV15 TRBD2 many CATSRVPGRVLYEQYF TGTGCCACCAGCAGAGTTCCAGGGAGGGTACTTTACGAGCAGTACTTC
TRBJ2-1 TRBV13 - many CASSFRGGNNEQFF TGTGCCAGCAGCTTTCGGGGTGGTAACAATGAGCAGTTCTTC
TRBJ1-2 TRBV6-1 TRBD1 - CASSADRDYGYTF TGTGCCAGCAGTGCAGACAGGGACTATGGCTACACCTTC
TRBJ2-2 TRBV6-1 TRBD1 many CASGDRDTGELFF TGTGCCAGCGGGGACAGGGACACCGGGGAGCTGTTTTTT
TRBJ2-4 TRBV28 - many CASSLLDIRLVKNIQYF TGTGCCAGCAGTTTATTGGACATCCGACTCGTCAAAAACATTCAGTACTTC
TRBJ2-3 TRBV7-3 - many CASSLRLATDTQYF TGTGCCAGCAGCTTACGGCTAGCTACAGATACGCAGTATTTT
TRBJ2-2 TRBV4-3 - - CASSQVAGELFF TGCGCCAGCAGCCAAGTGGCCGGGGAGCTGTTTTTT
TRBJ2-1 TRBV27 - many CASSLSRIAGQGLAEQFF TGTGCCAGCAGTTTATCCAGGATCGCGGGCCAGGGCCTTGCTGAGCAGTTCTTC
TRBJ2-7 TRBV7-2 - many CASSSNARSPYEQYF TGTGCCAGCAGTTCCAACGCGCGCAGTCCCTACGAGCAGTACTTC
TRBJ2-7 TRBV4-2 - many CASSQDRAREQYF TGTGCCAGCAGCCAAGATAGGGCTCGCGAGCAGTACTTC
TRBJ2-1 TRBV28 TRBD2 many CASSLTPTSGGGFF TGTGCCAGCAGTTTGACCCCGACTAGCGGGGGAGGGTTCTTC